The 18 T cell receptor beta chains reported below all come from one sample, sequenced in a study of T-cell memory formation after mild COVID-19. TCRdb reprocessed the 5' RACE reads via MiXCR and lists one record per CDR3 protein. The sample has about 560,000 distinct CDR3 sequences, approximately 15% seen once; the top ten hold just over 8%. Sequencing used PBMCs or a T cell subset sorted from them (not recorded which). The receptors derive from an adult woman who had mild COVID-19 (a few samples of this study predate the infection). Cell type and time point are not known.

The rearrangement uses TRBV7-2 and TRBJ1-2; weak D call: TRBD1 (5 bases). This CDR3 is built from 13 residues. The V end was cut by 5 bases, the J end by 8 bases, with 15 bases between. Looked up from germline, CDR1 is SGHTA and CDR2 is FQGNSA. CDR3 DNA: TGTGCCAGCAGCCCGCAGACAGAAGGAGGCTACACCTTC. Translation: CASSPQTEGGYTF.

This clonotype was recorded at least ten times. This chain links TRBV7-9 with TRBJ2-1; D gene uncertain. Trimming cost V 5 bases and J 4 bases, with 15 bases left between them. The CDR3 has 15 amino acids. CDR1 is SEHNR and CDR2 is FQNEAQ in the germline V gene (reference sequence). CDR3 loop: CASSPLMGAYNEQFF. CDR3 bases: TGTGCCAGCAGCCCTTTAATGGGTGCGTACAATGAGCAGTTCTTC.

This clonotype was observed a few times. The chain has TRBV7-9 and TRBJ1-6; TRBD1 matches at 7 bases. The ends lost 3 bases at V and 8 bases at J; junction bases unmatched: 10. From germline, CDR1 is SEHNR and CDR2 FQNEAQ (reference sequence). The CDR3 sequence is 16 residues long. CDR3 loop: CASSFLRQGGDSPLHF. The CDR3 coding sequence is TGTGCCAGCAGCTTCCTTCGACAGGGTGGTGATTCACCCCTCCACTTT.

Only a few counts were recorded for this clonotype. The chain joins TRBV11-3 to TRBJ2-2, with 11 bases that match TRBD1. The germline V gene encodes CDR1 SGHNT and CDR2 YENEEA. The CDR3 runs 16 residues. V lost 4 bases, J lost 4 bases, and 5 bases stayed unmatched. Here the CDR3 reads CASSSRTGGPTGELFF. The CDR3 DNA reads TGTGCCAGCAGCTCTCGGACAGGGGGCCCCACCGGGGAGCTGTTTTTT.

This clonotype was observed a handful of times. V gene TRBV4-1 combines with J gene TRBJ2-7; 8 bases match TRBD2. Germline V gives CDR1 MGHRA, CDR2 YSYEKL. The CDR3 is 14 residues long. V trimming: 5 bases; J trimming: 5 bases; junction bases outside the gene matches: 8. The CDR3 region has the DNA TGCGCCAGCAGCGGGGGAGCGGGGGAGGACGAGCAGTACTTC. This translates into CASSGGAGEDEQYF.

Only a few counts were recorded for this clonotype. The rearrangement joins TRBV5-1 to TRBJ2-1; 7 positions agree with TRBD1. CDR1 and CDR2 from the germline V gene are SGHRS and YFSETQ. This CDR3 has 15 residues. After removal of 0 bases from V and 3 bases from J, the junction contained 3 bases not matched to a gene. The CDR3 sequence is CASSLEDRDYNEQFF. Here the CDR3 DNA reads TGCGCCAGCAGCTTGGAAGACAGGGACTACAATGAGCAGTTCTTC.

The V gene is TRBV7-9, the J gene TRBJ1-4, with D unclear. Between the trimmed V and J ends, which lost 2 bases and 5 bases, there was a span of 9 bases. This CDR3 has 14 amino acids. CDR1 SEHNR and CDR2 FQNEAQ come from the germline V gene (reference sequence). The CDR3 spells CASSLSTQNEKLFF. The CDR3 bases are TGTGCCAGCAGCTTATCCACACAGAATGAAAAACTGTTTTTT.

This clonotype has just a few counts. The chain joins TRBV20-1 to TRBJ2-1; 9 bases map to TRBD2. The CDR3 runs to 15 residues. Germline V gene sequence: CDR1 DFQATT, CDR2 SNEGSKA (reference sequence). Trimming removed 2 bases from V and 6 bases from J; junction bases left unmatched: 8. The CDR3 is CSARRREGDSNEQFF. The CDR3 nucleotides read TGCAGTGCTAGAAGGCGGGAGGGGGATTCCAATGAGCAGTTCTTC.

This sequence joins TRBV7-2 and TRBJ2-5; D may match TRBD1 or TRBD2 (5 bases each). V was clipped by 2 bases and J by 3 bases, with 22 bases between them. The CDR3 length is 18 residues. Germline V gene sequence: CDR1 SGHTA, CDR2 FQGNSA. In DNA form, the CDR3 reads TGTGCCAGCAGCTTAAGGGCTAGGGGACGGCCGACGGAAGAGACCCAGTACTTC. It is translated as CASSLRARGRPTEETQYF.

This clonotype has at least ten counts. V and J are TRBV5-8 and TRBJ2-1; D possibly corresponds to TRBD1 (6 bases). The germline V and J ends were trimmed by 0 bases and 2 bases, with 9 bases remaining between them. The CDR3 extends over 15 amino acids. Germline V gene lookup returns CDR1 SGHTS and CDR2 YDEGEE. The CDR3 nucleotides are TGTGCCAGCAGCTTGGTCAGGGGCCCCTACAATGAGCAGTTCTTC. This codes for CASSLVRGPYNEQFF.

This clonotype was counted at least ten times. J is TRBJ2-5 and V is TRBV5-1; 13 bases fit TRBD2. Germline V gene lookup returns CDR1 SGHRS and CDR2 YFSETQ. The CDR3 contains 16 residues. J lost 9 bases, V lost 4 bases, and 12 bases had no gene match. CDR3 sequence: CASSRTSGGQGTAQYF. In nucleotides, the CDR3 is TGCGCCAGCAGCAGGACTAGCGGGGGCCAGGGGACGGCCCAGTACTTC.

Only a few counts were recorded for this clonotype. The CDR3, as DNA: TGTGCCAGCAGTTGGGACAGGAAAGAGACCCAGTACTTC. Its translation is CASSWDRKETQYF. V gene TRBV6-5 combines with J gene TRBJ2-5; TRBD1 matches 8 bases. The CDR3 has 13 residues. Germline V gene data show CDR1 as MNHEY and CDR2 as SVGAGI. V was clipped by 4 bases and J by 3 bases; unmatched bases: 1.

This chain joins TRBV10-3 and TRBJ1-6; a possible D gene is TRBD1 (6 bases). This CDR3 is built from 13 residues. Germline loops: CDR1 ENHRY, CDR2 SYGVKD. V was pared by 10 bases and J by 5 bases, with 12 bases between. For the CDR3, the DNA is TGTGCCACAAATGGGGGCAATAATTCACCCCTCCACTTT. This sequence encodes CATNGGNNSPLHF.

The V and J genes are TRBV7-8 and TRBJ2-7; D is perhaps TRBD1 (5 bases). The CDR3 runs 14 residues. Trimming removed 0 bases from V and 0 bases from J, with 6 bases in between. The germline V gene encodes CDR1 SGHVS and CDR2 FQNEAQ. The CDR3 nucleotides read TGTGCCAGCAGCTTAGCGGGGCTCTCCTACGAGCAGTACTTC. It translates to CASSLAGLSYEQYF.

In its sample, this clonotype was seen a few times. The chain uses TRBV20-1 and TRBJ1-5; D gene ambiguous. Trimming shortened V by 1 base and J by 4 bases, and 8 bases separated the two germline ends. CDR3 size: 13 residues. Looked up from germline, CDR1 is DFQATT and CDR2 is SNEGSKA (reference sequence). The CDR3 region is CSARGDPNQPQHF. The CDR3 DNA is TGCAGTGCTAGAGGGGATCCTAATCAGCCCCAGCATTTT.

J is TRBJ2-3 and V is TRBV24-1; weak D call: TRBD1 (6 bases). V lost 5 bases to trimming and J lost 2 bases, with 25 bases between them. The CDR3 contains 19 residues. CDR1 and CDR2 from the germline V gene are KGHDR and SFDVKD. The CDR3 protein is CATSVPGLTSTGHTDTQYF. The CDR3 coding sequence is TGTGCCACCAGTGTCCCCGGTCTAACTAGTACAGGGCACACAGATACGCAGTATTTT.

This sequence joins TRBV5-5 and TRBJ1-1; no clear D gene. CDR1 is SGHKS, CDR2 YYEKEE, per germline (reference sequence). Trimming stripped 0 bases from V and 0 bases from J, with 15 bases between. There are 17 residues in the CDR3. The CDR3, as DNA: TGTGCCAGCAGCTTGGGGGGAGTATCGGGGATGAACACTGAAGCTTTCTTT. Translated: CASSLGGVSGMNTEAFF. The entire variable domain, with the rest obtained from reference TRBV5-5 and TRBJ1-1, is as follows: DAGVTQSPTHLIKTRGQQVTLRCSPISGHKSVSWYQQVLGQGPQFIFQYYEKEERGRGNFPDRFSARQFPNYSSELNVNALLLGDSALYLCASSLGGVSGMNTEAFFGQGTRLTVV.

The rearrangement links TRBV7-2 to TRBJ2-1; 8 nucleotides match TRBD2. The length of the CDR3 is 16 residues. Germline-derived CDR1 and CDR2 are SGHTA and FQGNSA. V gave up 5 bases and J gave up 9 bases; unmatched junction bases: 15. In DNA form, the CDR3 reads TGTGCCAGCAGCCGATATAGCGGGGAGAGACTCGGTGAGCAGTTCTTC. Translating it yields CASSRYSGERLGEQFF.